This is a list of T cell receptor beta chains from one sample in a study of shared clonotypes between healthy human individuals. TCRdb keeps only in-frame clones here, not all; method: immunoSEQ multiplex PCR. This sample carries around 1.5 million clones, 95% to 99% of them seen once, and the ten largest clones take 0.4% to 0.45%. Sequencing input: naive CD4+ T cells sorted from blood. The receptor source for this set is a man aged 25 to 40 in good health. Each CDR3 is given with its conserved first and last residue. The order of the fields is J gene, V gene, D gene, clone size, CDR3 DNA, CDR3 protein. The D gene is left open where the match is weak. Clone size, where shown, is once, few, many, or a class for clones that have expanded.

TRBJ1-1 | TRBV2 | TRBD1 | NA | TGTGCCAGCACCACAGGGGAAGGCACTGAAGCTTTCTTT | CASTTGEGTEAFF
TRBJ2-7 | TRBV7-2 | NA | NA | TGTGCCAGCAGCTTCGGGGGACTCCGCGAGCAGTACTTC | CASSFGGLREQYF
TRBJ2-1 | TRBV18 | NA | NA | TGTGCCAGCTCACCACCAGGGACACCGAACGACAATGAGCAGTTCTTC | CASSPPGTPNDNEQFF
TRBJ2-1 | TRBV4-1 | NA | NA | TGCGCCAGCAGCCAACAGGGCCGGCAGTTCTTC | CASSQQGRQFF
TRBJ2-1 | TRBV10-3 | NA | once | TGTGCCATCAGTGATTCCGGCGGGGCCTACAATGAGCAGTTCTTC | CAISDSGGAYNEQFF
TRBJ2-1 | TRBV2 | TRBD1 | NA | TGTGCCAGCAGTCCCTACTCATCAGGGGGCGTCGACAATGAGCAGTTCTTC | CASSPYSSGGVDNEQFF
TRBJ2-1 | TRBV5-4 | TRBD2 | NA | TGTGCCAGCAGCGTCACTAGCGGGGAGGGTAAAAATGAGCAGTTCTTC | CASSVTSGEGKNEQFF
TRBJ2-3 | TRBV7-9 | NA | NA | TGTGCCAGCAGCTTACTACGGCCCAAAGCAGATACGCAGTATTTT | CASSLLRPKADTQYF
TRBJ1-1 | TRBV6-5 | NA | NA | TGTGCCAGCAGTTACGGGCAGCACCTGAACACTGAAGCTTTCTTT | CASSYGQHLNTEAFF
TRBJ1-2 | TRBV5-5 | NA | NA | TGTGCCAGCAGCCCGTTTCACGGCTATGGCTACACCTTC | CASSPFHGYGYTF
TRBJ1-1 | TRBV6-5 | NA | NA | TGTGCCAGCAGTAACCCGACAGAAGCTTTCTTT | CASSNPTEAFF
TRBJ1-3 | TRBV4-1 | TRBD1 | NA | TGCGCCAGCAGCCAAGTTCTAGGGGGCAGCTCTGGAAACACCATATATTTT | CASSQVLGGSSGNTIYF
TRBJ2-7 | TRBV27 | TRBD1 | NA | TGTGCCAGCAGTTCTCCGTGGGACAGGGGTATCCACGAGCAGTACTTC | CASSSPWDRGIHEQYF
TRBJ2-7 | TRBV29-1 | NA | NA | TGCAGCGTGGGCCAGGCCTCCGAGCAGTACTTC | CSVGQASEQYF
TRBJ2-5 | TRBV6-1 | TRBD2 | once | TGTGCCAGCAGAGTAGCGGGAGTGGAGACCCAGTACTTC | CASRVAGVETQYF
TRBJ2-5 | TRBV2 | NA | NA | TGTGCCAGCAGTGCGGGGGGCAAAGAGACCCAGTACTTC | CASSAGGKETQYF
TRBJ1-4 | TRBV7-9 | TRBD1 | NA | TGTGCCAGCGGGGCCAGGGGGCTTGAAAAACTGTTTTTT | CASGARGLEKLFF
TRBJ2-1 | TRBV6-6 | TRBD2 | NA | TGTGCCGGACGACTAGCGGGAGATATAGATGAGCAGTTCTTC | CAGRLAGDIDEQFF
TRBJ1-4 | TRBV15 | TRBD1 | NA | TGTGCCACCAGCAGAGACGTACGGGACAGGGGGCGAAGTGAAAAACTGTTTTTT | CATSRDVRDRGRSEKLFF
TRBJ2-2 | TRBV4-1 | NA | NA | TGCGCCAGCAGCCAAGATTTTGAGGGGCTTAGGACCGGGGAGCTGTTTTTT | CASSQDFEGLRTGELFF
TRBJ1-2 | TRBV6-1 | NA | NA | TGTGCCAGCCGGGGGAACTATGGCTACACCTTC | CASRGNYGYTF
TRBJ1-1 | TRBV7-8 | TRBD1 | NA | TGTGCCAGCTCTTCCTACAGGGGCGGGGGATCAGAAGCTTTCTTT | CASSSYRGGGSEAFF
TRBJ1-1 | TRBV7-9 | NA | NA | TGTGCCAGCAGCTTAATAACAGGGAACACTGAAGCTTTCTTT | CASSLITGNTEAFF
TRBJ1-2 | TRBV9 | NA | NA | TGTGCCAGCAGCGTAGTGGGGGGGAACTATGGCTACACCTTC | CASSVVGGNYGYTF
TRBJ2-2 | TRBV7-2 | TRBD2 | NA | TGTGCCAGCAGCCCCGGACTAGCGGGAACCGGGGAGCTGTTTTTT | CASSPGLAGTGELFF
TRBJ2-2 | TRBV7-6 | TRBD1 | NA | TGTGCCAGCAGCTCGACTTACAGGGGGCAAACCGGGGAGCTGTTTTTT | CASSSTYRGQTGELFF
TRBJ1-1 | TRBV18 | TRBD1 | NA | TGTGCCAGCTCACCACCCGAGGAGGGGGCGGTGAACACTGAAGCTTTCTTT | CASSPPEEGAVNTEAFF
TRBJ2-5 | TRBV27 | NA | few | TGTGCCAGCAGTTTAAATGGGGAGACCCAGTACTTC | CASSLNGETQYF
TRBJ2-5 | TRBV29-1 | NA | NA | TGCAGCGGGAGGGGGGGTAAAGAGACCCAGTACTTC | CSGRGGKETQYF
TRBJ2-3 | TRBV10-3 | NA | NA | TGTGCCATCAGTCCCAGGGAAGATACGCAGTATTTT | CAISPREDTQYF
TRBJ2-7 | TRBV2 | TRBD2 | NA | TGTGCCAGCAGTGCCCGACTAGCGGAGCTGAGTGAGCAGTACTTC | CASSARLAELSEQYF
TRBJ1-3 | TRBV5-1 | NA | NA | TGCGCCAGCAGGAGGGACCGCTCTGGAAACACCATATATTTT | CASRRDRSGNTIYF
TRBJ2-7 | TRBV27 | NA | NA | TGTGCCAGCCGCTACAGACTGGTCTCCTACGAGCAGTACTTC | CASRYRLVSYEQYF
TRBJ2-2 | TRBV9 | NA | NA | TGTGCCAGCAGTGCAAATGGCGGGGAGCTGTTTTTT | CASSANGGELFF
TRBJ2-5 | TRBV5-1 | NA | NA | TGCGCCAGCAGCTTGATAGCCGGGAACCCGGGTGAGACCCAGTACTTC | CASSLIAGNPGETQYF
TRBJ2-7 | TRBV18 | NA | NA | TGTGCCAGCTCACCACTCGCAACGGCGGCCGAGCAGTACTTC | CASSPLATAAEQYF
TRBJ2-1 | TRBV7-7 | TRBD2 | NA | TGTGCTAGCAGCCTGGGACTAGCGGGAGGGCCGGGGAATGAGCAGTTCTTC | CASSLGLAGGPGNEQFF
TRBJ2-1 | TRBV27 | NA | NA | TGTGCCAGCAGTCCCCGGGACGGGGGTTACAATGAGCAGTTCTTC | CASSPRDGGYNEQFF
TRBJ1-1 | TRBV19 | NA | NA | TGTGCCAGTAGTAAAACTTTTATACCGGGAGCTTTGGCTTTCTTT | CASSKTFIPGALAFF
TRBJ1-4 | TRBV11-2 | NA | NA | TGTGCCAGCAGCTTAGGTTGGGACGGAAAACTGTTTTTT | CASSLGWDGKLFF
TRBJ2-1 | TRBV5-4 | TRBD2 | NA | TGTGCCAGCAGCCAGGGACTAGAAGTATATAGGGAGTTCTTC | CASSQGLEVYREFF
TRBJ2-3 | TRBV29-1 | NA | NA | TGCAGCGTTGAAGCTCCTAATGATACGCAGTATTTT | CSVEAPNDTQYF
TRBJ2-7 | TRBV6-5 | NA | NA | TGTGCCAGCAGCACAGGAAACGGCTACGAGCAGTACTTC | CASSTGNGYEQYF
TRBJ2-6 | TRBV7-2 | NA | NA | TGTGCCAGCAGCCTGGCGGGGTCTGGGGCCAACGTCCTGACTTTC | CASSLAGSGANVLTF
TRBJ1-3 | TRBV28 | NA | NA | TGTGCCAGCAGTCCCAGGACAGTTTTAACTGGAAACACCATATATTTT | CASSPRTVLTGNTIYF
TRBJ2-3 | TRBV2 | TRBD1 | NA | TGTGCCAGCAGTGGGGGGACAGGGAGCACAGATACGCAGTATTTT | CASSGGTGSTDTQYF
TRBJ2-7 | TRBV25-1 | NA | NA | TGTGCCAGCAGTGAATATGGCCTCTACGAGCAGTACTTC | CASSEYGLYEQYF
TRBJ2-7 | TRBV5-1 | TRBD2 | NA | TGCGCCAGCAGCTGGGCTAGCGGTCTTACCTACGAGCAGTACTTC | CASSWASGLTYEQYF
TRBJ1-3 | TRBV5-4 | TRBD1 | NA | TGTGCCAGCGGGGACAGGTCGGGAAACACCATATATTTT | CASGDRSGNTIYF
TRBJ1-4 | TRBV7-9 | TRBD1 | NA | TGTGCCAACCCCGGGACAGTCAATGAAAAACTGTTTTTT | CANPGTVNEKLFF
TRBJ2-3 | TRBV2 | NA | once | TGTGCCAGCACCCCTCCGGGTTCCACTAGCACGGATACGCAGTATTTT | CASTPPGSTSTDTQYF
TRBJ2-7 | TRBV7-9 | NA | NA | TGTGCCAGCAGCTTAGGGACCTACGAGCAGTACTTC | CASSLGTYEQYF
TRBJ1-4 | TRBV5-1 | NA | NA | TGCGCCAGCAGCTCCACAGGTGCAACTAATGAAAAACTGTTTTTT | CASSSTGATNEKLFF
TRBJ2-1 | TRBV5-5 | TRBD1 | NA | TGTGCCAGCAGCTTAGGGACAGACCTATCGCGACAGTTCTTC | CASSLGTDLSRQFF